Shown below are 5 T cell receptor beta chains from a single sample sequenced in a study of regulatory T cells in long-lasting Graves disease. Sequencing libraries for TCR beta were prepared with iRepertoire HTBI primers and Arm-PCR of CDR3 regions. From the multiplex PCR reads, TCRdb called clonotypes with MiXCR, one entry per CDR3 protein. The table has under 700,000 distinct CDR3 sequences, more than 15% seen once. Stated time point: newly diagnosed GD, antithyroid drugs for less than 3 months. After RNA was extracted from PBMCs, the TCR library was made from it. In addition, the sample was reused for a study of T cells in Graves' hyperthyroidism and ophthalmopathy.

The specimen comprised peripheral blood mononuclear cells (PBMCs), sampled at new diagnosis, from a patient treated with antithyroid drugs. The receptors shown here come from a woman aged 40-65 years with Graves disease.

This clonotype was detected ten times or more. The J gene is TRBJ2-2, the V gene TRBV11-2, with 9 bases lining up with TRBD1. From germline, CDR1 is SGHAT and CDR2 FQNNGV. CDR3 length: 15 residues. V lost 2 bases and J lost 3; bases outside the gene matches: 1. DNA of the CDR3: TGTGCCAGCAGCTTACGACAGGGGGACACCGGGGAGCTGTTTTTT. Its translation is CASSLRQGDTGELFF.

V gene TRBV4-1 combines with J gene TRBJ2-1; D is tentatively TRBD1 or TRBD2 (5 bases each). Germline V CDR1 and CDR2: MGHRA, YSYEKL. The CDR3 has 17 residues. The V and J ends lost 0 bases and 5 bases respectively, with 17 bases between them. The CDR3 is CASSQDPTGTFHNEQFF. Here the CDR3 DNA reads TGCGCCAGCAGCCAAGACCCAACCGGGACCTTTCACAATGAGCAGTTCTTC.

At least ten counts were recorded for this clonotype. The CDR3 DNA reads as TGTGCCAGCAGTTTTGCGGAGACCCAGTACTTC. Its protein is CASSFAETQYF. The chain combines TRBV12-3 or TRBV12-4 with TRBJ2-5; D call uncertain. Trimming removed 3 bases at V and 5 bases at J, with 4 bases between. The CDR3 spans 11 residues.

This clonotype was found a few times. The CDR3 spells CASSEGSTYEQYF. The DNA for the CDR3 is TGTGCCAGCAGTGAGGGCAGCACCTACGAGCAGTACTTC. The genes are TRBV2 and TRBJ2-7, with D unclear. Germline lookup yields CDR1 SNHLY and CDR2 FYNNEI. This CDR3 contains 13 residues. Trimming cost V 3 bases and J 2 bases, with 8 bases left between them. Based on the CDR3 plus reference TRBV2 and TRBJ2-7, the full variable domain is EPEVTQTPSHQVTQMGQEVILRCVPISNHLYFYWYRQILGQKVEFLVSFYNNEISEKSEIFDDQFSVERPDGSNFTLKIRSTKLEDSAMYFCASSEGSTYEQYFGPGTRLTVT.

In regard to this clonotype: One end of the junction varies from germline; a read error may be responsible. The V and J genes are TRBV19 and TRBJ1-4; no definite D call. CDR1 is LNHDA, CDR2 SQIVND, per germline (reference sequence). The CDR3 consists of 15 residues. Here the CDR3 reads CASSPWGATNEKLLF. CDR3 nucleotide sequence: TGTGCCAGTTCACCATGGGGTGCAACTAATGAAAAACTGCTTTTT.